Listed below are T cell receptor beta chains from one sample, sequenced in a study of response to subunit inactivated influenza vaccine. TCRdb passed the RT-PCR reads through MiXCR, listing each CDR3 protein once. The table lists roughly 460,000 distinct CDR3 sequences, roughly 9.8% of them singletons. This specimen was PBMCs from blood, taken 45 days after vaccination. Source of these receptors: a man between 50 and 59 years old who received an inactivated influenza vaccine. The CDR3 runs from the conserved cysteine through the conserved F or W. D genes are given only for firm matches. The size of a clone is reported for some rows only, either as once, few or many, or as a class for expanded clones.

j_call: TRBJ2-7
cdr3_length: 13
d_call: TRBD1
v_call: TRBV9
clone_size: many
cdr3_aa: CASSSRGYDEQYF
cdr3_nt: TGTGCCAGCAGCAGCAGGGGGTACGACGAGCAGTACTTC

j_call: TRBJ2-1
cdr3_length: 15
d_call: .
v_call: TRBV3-1
clone_size: .
cdr3_aa: CASSQDPQAYNEQFF
cdr3_nt: TGTGCCAGCAGCCAAGATCCACAGGCCTACAATGAGCAGTTCTTC

j_call: TRBJ2-1
cdr3_length: 16
d_call: .
v_call: TRBV20-1
clone_size: .
cdr3_aa: CSAPRAGTQVFGEQFF
cdr3_nt: TGCAGTGCTCCGAGGGCCGGGACTCAGGTGTTCGGGGAGCAGTTCTTC

j_call: TRBJ1-4
cdr3_length: 14
d_call: .
v_call: TRBV7-2
clone_size: .
cdr3_aa: CASSLSGLREKLFF
cdr3_nt: TGTGCCAGCAGCTTAAGTGGGCTGCGGGAAAAACTGTTTTTT

j_call: TRBJ2-2
cdr3_length: 14
d_call: .
v_call: TRBV18
clone_size: few
cdr3_aa: CASSDRKNTGELFF
cdr3_nt: TGTGCCAGCTCTGACCGGAAGAACACCGGGGAGCTGTTTTTT

j_call: TRBJ1-1
cdr3_length: 16
d_call: .
v_call: TRBV12-3/TRBV12-4
clone_size: many
cdr3_aa: CASSLALFTRDTEAFF
cdr3_nt: TGTGCCAGCAGTTTAGCCCTATTCACGCGGGACACTGAAGCTTTCTTT

j_call: TRBJ1-5
cdr3_length: 12
d_call: .
v_call: TRBV19
clone_size: .
cdr3_aa: CASKWGDQPQHF
cdr3_nt: TGTGCCAGTAAGTGGGGCGATCAGCCCCAGCATTTT

j_call: TRBJ2-7
cdr3_length: 13
d_call: .
v_call: TRBV20-1
clone_size: .
cdr3_aa: CSGQSGWTYEQYF
cdr3_nt: TGCAGTGGCCAAAGCGGCTGGACCTACGAGCAGTACTTC

j_call: TRBJ2-5
cdr3_length: 12
d_call: .
v_call: TRBV29-1
clone_size: .
cdr3_aa: CSVARVSETQYF
cdr3_nt: TGCAGCGTTGCCAGGGTGTCAGAGACCCAGTACTTC

j_call: TRBJ2-3
cdr3_length: 17
d_call: .
v_call: TRBV18
clone_size: few
cdr3_aa: CASSPEVFNLMTDTQYF
cdr3_nt: TGTGCCAGCTCACCTGAGGTATTTAATCTAATGACAGATACGCAGTATTTT

j_call: TRBJ2-7
cdr3_length: 14
d_call: .
v_call: TRBV28
clone_size: few
cdr3_aa: CASSPRGYSYEQYF
cdr3_nt: TGTGCCAGCAGTCCCCGGGGCTACTCCTACGAGCAGTACTTC